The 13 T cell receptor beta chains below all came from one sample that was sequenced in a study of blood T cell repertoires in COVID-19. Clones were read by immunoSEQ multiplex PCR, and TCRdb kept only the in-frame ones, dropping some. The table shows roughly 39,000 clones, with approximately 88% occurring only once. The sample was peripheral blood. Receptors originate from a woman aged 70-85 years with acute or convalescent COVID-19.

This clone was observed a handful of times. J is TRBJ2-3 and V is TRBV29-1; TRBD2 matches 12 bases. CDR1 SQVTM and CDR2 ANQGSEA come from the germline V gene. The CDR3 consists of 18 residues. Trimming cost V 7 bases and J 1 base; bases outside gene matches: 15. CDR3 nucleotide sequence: TGCAGCGCCGAAGGGGGACTAGCGGGCGTCGGGGGCACAGATACGCAGTATTTT. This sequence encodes CSAEGGLAGVGGTDTQYF.

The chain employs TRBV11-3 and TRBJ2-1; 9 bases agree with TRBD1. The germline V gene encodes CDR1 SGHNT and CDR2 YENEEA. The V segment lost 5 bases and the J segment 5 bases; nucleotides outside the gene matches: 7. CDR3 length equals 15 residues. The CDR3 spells CASSPSGTGNNEQFF. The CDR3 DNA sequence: TGTGCCAGCAGCCCCTCCGGGACAGGGAACAATGAGCAGTTCTTC.

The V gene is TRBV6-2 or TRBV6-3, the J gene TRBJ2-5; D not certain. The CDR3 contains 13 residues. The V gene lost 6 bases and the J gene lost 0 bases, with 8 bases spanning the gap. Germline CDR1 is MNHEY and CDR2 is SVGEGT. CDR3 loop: CASSATYQETQYF. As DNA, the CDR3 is TGTGCCAGCAGCGCTACCTACCAAGAGACCCAGTACTTC.

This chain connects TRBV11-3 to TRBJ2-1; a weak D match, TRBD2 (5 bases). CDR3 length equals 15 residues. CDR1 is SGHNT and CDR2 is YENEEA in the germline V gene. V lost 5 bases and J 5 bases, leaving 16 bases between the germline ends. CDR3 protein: CASSTNGAGNNEQFF. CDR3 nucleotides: TGTGCCAGCAGCACCAACGGCGCCGGGAACAATGAGCAGTTCTTC.

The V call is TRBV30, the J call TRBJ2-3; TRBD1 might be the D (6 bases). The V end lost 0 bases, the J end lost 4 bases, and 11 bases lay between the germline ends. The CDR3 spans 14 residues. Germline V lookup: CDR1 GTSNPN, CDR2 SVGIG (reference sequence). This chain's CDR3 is CAWSVQGGSDTQYF. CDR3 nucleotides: TGTGCCTGGAGTGTGCAAGGGGGATCAGATACGCAGTATTTT.

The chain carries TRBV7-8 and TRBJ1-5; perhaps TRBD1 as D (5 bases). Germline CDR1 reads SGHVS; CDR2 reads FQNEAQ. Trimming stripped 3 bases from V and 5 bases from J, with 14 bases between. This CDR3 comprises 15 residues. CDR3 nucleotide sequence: TGTGCCAGCAGCTTCGACAGTTCCTTCGATCAGCCCCAGCATTTT. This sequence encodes CASSFDSSFDQPQHF.

The CDR3: CASSLTGTGPGANEKLFF. The DNA for the CDR3 is TGTGCCAGCAGCCTAACGGGGACAGGTCCAGGAGCTAATGAAAAACTGTTTTTT. The chain employs TRBV21-1 and TRBJ1-4; the D segment call TRBD1 is taken from the table without a DNA check. TRBV21-1 is labeled a pseudogene. The CDR3 has 18 amino acids.

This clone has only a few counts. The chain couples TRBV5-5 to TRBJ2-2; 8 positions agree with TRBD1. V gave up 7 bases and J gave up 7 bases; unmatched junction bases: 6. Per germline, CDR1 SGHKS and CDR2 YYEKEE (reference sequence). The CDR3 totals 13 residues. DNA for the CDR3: TGTGCCAGCCGGACAGGGTATAGCGGGGAGCTGTTTTTT. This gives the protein CASRTGYSGELFF.

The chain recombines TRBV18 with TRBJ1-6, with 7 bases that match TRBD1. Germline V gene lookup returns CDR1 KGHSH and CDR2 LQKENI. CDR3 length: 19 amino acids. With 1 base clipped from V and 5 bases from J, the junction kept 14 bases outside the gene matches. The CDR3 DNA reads TGTGCCAGCTCACCACGTGTTGGCAGGGGGTACGCTGATAATTCACCCCTCCACTTT. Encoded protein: CASSPRVGRGYADNSPLHF.

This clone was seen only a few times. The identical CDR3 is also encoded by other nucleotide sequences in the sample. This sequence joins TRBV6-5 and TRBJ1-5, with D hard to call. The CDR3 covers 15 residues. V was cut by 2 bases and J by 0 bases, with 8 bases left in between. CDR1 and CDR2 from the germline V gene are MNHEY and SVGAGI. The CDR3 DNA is TGTGCCAGCAGTTACAGCGTAGATAGCAATCAGCCCCAGCATTTT. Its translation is CASSYSVDSNQPQHF.

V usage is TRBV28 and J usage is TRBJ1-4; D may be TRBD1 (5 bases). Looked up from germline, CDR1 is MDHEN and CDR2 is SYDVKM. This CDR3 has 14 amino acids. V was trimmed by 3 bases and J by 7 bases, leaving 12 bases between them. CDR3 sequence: CASSLLTGGEKLFF. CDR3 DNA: TGTGCCAGCAGTTTGCTCACAGGCGGTGAAAAACTGTTTTTT. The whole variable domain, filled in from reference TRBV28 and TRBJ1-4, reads DVKVTQSSRYLVKRTGEKVFLECVQDMDHENMFWYRQDPGLGLRLIYFSYDVKMKEKGDIPEGYSVSREKKERFSLILESASTNQTSMYLCASSLLTGGEKLFFGSGTQLSVL.

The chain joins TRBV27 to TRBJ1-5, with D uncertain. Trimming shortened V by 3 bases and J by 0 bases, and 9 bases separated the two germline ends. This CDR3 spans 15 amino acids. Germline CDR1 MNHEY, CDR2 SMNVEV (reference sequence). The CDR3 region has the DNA TGTGCCAGCAGTTTTGCAGGTTCTAGCAATCAGCCCCAGCATTTT. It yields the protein CASSFAGSSNQPQHF.

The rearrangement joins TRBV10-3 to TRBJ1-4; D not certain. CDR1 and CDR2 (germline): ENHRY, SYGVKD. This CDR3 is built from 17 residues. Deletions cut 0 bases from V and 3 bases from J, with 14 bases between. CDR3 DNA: TGTGCCATCAGTGAGTCGGAGGAGGGAATATCTAATGAAAAACTGTTTTTT. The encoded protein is CAISESEEGISNEKLFF.